The entry that follows covers one T cell receptor beta chain sequence. Generated by immunoSEQ multiplex PCR, the TCRdb table keeps only in-frame clones and is missing some. This sample has 150,000 or so clones, with about 88% found just once. CDR3 length: 14 amino acids. CDR1 and CDR2 (germline): SGHDN, FVKESK. V shed 4 bases, J shed 4 bases, and the junction held 4 bases outside the gene matches. The sample originates from a study of cytomegalovirus exposure and HLA in healthy donors. The TCR originated in a woman aged 18-35 years in good health and CMV-seropositive. Material for sequencing was PBMCs. The V gene is TRBV14, the J gene TRBJ2-3; TRBD2 matches at 8 bases. The CDR3 coding sequence is TGTGCCAGCAGCCGGACTAGCAATGCAGATACGCAGTATTTT. This encodes CASSRTSNADTQYF.